This T cell receptor beta chain was sequenced during a study of blood T cell repertoires in COVID-19. In the authors' workflow: Estimates of nucleated cell counts were drawn from the amplification of reference gene primers. Generated by immunoSEQ multiplex PCR, the TCRdb table keeps only in-frame clones and is missing some. From that table come the V and J calls and clone size; the DNA was used to work out D and trimming. This sample has about 68,000 clones, with approximately 83% found just once. This receptor was identified in a man of 80 years or more with acute or convalescent COVID-19. The sample was peripheral blood.

CDR3 nucleotides: TGTGCCAGTCAGAGACAGGGGGTCAACAATGAGCAGTTCTTC. Translating gives CASQRQGVNNEQFF. The rearrangement links TRBV19 to TRBJ2-1; TRBD1 aligns across 9 bases. The CDR3 runs to 14 residues. CDR1 and CDR2 from the germline V gene are LNHDA and SQIVND (reference sequence). V lost 8 bases and J lost 5; bases outside the gene matches: 7.